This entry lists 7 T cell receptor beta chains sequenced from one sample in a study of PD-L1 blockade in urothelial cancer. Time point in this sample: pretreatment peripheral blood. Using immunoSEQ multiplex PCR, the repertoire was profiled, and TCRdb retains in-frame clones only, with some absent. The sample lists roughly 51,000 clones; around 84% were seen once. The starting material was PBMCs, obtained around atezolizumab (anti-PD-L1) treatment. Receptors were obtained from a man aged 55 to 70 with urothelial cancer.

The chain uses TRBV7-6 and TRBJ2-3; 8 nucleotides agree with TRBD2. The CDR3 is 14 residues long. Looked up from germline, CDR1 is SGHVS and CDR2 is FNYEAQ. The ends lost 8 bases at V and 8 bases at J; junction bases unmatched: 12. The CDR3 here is CASVPGGEEGTQYF. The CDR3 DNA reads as TGTGCCAGCGTACCGGGAGGGGAAGAGGGTACGCAGTATTTT.

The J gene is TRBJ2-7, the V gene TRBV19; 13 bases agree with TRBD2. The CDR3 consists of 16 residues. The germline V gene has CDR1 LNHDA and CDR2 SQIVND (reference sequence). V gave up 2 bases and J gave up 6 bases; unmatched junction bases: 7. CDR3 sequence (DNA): TGTGCCAGTAGTATACCAAGGACTAGCGGGAGTAGCGAGCAGTACTTC. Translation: CASSIPRTSGSSEQYF.

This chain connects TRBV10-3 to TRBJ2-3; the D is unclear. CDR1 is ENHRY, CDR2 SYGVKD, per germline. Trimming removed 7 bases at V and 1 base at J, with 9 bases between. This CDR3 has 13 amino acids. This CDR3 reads CAITPQGTDTQYF. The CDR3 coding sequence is TGTGCCATCACCCCGCAGGGCACAGATACGCAGTATTTT.

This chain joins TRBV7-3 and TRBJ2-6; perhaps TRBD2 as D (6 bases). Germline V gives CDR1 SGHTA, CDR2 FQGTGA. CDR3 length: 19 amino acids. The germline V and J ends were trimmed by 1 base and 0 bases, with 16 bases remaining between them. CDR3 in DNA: TGTGCCAGCAGCTTAAGGCACCCGGGACTCCCCTCTGGGGCCAACGTCCTGACTTTC. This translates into CASSLRHPGLPSGANVLTF.

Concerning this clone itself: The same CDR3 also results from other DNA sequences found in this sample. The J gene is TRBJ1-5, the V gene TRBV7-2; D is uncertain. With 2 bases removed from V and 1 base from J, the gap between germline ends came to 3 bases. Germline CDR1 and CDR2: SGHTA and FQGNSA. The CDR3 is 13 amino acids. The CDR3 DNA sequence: TGTGCCAGCAGCTTAAGCAGCAATCAGCCCCAGCATTTT. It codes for CASSLSSNQPQHF.

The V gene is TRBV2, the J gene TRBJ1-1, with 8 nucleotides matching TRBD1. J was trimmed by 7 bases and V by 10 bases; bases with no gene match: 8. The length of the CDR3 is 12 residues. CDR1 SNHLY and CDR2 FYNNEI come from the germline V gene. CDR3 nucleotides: TGTGCCACCAACAGGGGGTACGGTGAAGCTTTCTTT. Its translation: CATNRGYGEAFF.

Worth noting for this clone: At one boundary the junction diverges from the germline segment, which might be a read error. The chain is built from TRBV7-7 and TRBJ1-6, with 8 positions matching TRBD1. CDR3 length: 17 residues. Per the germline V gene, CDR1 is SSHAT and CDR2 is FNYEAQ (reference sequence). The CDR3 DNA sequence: TGTGCTAGCAGCTCTCTTAGTAGTTGGACAGGGAGTTCACCCCTCCACTTT. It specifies CASSSLSSWTGSSPLHF.